The 30 T cell receptor beta chains in this list originate from one sample, sequenced in a study of blood T cell repertoires in COVID-19. Clones were read by immunoSEQ multiplex PCR, and TCRdb kept only the in-frame ones, dropping some. The sample carries under 150,000 clones, approximately 88% recorded once. The sample taken for sequencing was peripheral blood. These receptors originate from a man in his fifties or sixties with acute or convalescent COVID-19.

The chain employs TRBV24-1 and TRBJ2-2; maybe TRBD1 (6 bases). The V gene's germline CDR1 is KGHDR and CDR2 SFDVKD. V shed 8 bases and J shed 2 bases, with 11 bases lying between them. The CDR3 is made up of 14 amino acids. The CDR3 sequence: CATNTRGNTGELFF. In DNA, the CDR3 is TGTGCCACCAACACCAGGGGAAACACCGGGGAGCTGTTTTTT.

The chain recombines TRBV7-9 with TRBJ1-6; the match to TRBD1 covers 9 bases. J lost 8 bases, V lost 4 bases, and 3 bases had no gene match. Germline V gene lookup returns CDR1 SEHNR and CDR2 FQNEAQ (reference sequence). This CDR3 contains 14 residues. The CDR3 loop is CASSSGTGYSPLHF. Here the CDR3 DNA reads TGTGCCAGCAGCTCCGGGACAGGGTATTCACCCCTCCACTTT.

Comments on this clone: The same CDR3 is also encoded by other DNA sequences in this sample. CDR3 loop: CASSLGQAQETQYF. The CDR3 DNA sequence: TGTGCCAGCAGCTTGGGACAGGCGCAAGAGACCCAGTACTTC. The genes are TRBV5-8 and TRBJ2-5; tentative D call: TRBD1 (6 bases). Trimming left V 0 bases short and J 2 bases short, with 8 bases between. CDR3 length: 14 residues. Germline V gives CDR1 SGHTS, CDR2 YDEGEE.

The V and J genes are TRBV5-1 and TRBJ2-1; no firm D call. From germline, CDR1 is SGHRS and CDR2 YFSETQ. V lost 0 bases to trimming and J lost 4 bases, with 8 bases between them. CDR3 length: 14 amino acids. DNA for the CDR3: TGCGCCAGCAGCTTGGACAGACCGTACAATGAGCAGTTCTTC. Amino acids: CASSLDRPYNEQFF.

CDR3 DNA sequence: TGTGCCTGGAGTGTCGGGGGTGATCGGGAGACCCAGTACTTC. Protein sequence: CAWSVGGDRETQYF. The chain uses TRBV30 and TRBJ2-5; TRBD2 might be the D (6 bases). This CDR3 is built from 14 residues. Germline CDR1 reads GTSNPN; CDR2 reads SVGIG (reference sequence). Trimming removed 0 bases from V and 5 bases from J, with 13 bases in between.

The V and J genes are TRBV12-5 and TRBJ2-2, with TRBD2 as a possible D gene (7 bases). CDR3 length: 20 residues. Trimming took off 0 bases at V and 5 bases at J, with 25 bases between the two ends. CDR1 is LGHNT, CDR2 FRNRAP, per germline. DNA of the CDR3: TGTGCTAGTGGTTTGGTACGGGGAACCGACAGGATCGGGGGGACCGGGGAGCTGTTTTTT. The encoded protein is CASGLVRGTDRIGGTGELFF.

The CDR3: CASSPDREKWYEQYF. The CDR3 nucleotides are TGTGCCAGCAGTCCGGACAGGGAAAAGTGGTACGAGCAGTACTTC. The chain carries TRBV27 and TRBJ2-7, with 8 bases identical to TRBD1. Looked up from germline, CDR1 is MNHEY and CDR2 is SMNVEV (reference sequence). Trimming cost V 5 bases and J 4 bases; bases outside gene matches: 10. There are 15 residues in the CDR3.

J is TRBJ2-2 and V is TRBV28, with 9 positions matching TRBD1. CDR1 MDHEN and CDR2 SYDVKM come from the germline V gene. Trimming took 10 bases from V and 3 from J; bases not matched to a gene: 6. The CDR3 has 14 residues. CDR3 DNA: TGTGCCACCCCACGGGACAGGGACACCGGGGAGCTGTTTTTT. Translated, it gives CATPRDRDTGELFF.

The chain uses TRBV6-1 and TRBJ1-2; D is undetermined. CDR3 length: 13 amino acids. V was clipped by 2 bases and J by 8 bases, with 12 bases between them. Germline CDR1 MNHNS, CDR2 SASEGT. CDR3 amino acids: CASSESVTGGYTF. The CDR3 DNA follows: TGTGCCAGCAGTGAATCGGTCACGGGGGGCTACACCTTC.

This chain uses TRBV6-6 with TRBJ2-2; maybe TRBD2 (6 bases). CDR1 MNHNY and CDR2 SVGAGI come from the germline V gene (reference sequence). This CDR3 is built from 15 residues. With 5 bases removed from V and 2 bases from J, the gap between germline ends came to 12 bases. The CDR3 sequence: CASSRDGRNTGELFF. The CDR3 DNA sequence: TGTGCCAGCAGTAGGGACGGGAGAAACACCGGGGAGCTGTTTTTT.

This clone occurred a few times. J is TRBJ2-1 and V is TRBV5-1; 12 bases line up with TRBD2. J gave up 3 bases and V 4 bases, and 5 bases lay outside the gene matches. This CDR3 has 16 residues. The germline V gene encodes CDR1 SGHRS and CDR2 YFSETQ. As DNA, the CDR3 is TGCGCCAGCAGCCCTAGCGGGGGGGTATTCTACAATGAGCAGTTCTTC. Its protein product is CASSPSGGVFYNEQFF.

The chain links TRBV9 to TRBJ2-5; a possible D gene is TRBD2 (6 bases). CDR1 is SGDLS, CDR2 YYNGEE, per germline. This CDR3 contains 15 residues. V was cut by 7 bases and J by 5 bases, with 21 bases left in between. CDR3 protein: CASGTPTREAETQYF. The CDR3 DNA is TGTGCCAGCGGTACCCCGACTAGGGAGGCGGAGACCCAGTACTTC.

This rearrangement joins TRBV27 to TRBJ1-1; 7 nucleotides line up with TRBD1. With 10 bases clipped from V and 0 bases from J, the junction kept 5 bases outside the gene matches. Per the germline V gene, CDR1 is MNHEY and CDR2 is SMNVEV (reference sequence). CDR3 length: 13 amino acids. In nucleotides, the CDR3 is TGTGCCAACAGGGGCGAGATGAACACTGAAGCTTTCTTT. It is translated as CANRGEMNTEAFF.

The chain recombines TRBV11-2 with TRBJ2-5, with 13 bases matching TRBD2. This CDR3 region has 15 residues. Germline assignment: CDR1 SGHAT and CDR2 FQNNGV. V lost 4 bases, J lost 9 bases, and 8 bases stayed unmatched. In DNA form, the CDR3 reads TGTGCCAGCAGCTCGGGACTAGCGGGGTTCGAGGCCCAGTACTTC. Amino acids: CASSSGLAGFEAQYF.

J is TRBJ1-2 and V is TRBV6-5, with D possibly TRBD1 on 6 matching bases. V was cut by 7 bases and J by 7 bases, with 16 bases left in between. CDR3 length: 13 residues. Per the germline V gene, CDR1 is MNHEY and CDR2 is SVGAGI. The CDR3 spells CASNLDSFGGYTF. In DNA form, the CDR3 reads TGTGCCAGCAACCTGGACAGTTTCGGTGGCTACACCTTC.

The rearrangement joins TRBV9 to TRBJ2-3; D may be TRBD2 (7 bases). From germline, CDR1 is SGDLS and CDR2 YYNGEE. The CDR3 contains 16 residues. Trimming removed 4 bases at V and 1 base at J, with 16 bases between. CDR3 in amino acids: CASSRGGGVGTDTQYF. CDR3 DNA: TGTGCCAGCAGCCGAGGGGGGGGAGTGGGCACAGATACGCAGTATTTT.

This clone was observed once. CDR3 bases: TGCGCCAGCAGCCGAATACTCATACAGGGACAAGAGACCCAGTACTTC. It yields the protein CASSRILIQGQETQYF. The rearrangement links TRBV5-1 to TRBJ2-5, with D maybe TRBD1 (6 bases). Trimming shortened V by 4 bases and J by 2 bases, and 18 bases separated the two germline ends. Germline CDR1 reads SGHRS; CDR2 reads YFSETQ. This CDR3 has 16 residues.

J is TRBJ1-2 and V is TRBV5-5; possible D gene TRBD1, 5 bases. Germline V gives CDR1 SGHKS, CDR2 YYEKEE (reference sequence). Trimming left V 0 bases short and J 2 bases short, with 5 bases between. This CDR3 has 13 residues. This chain's CDR3 is CASSLEGNYGYTF. CDR3 bases: TGTGCCAGCAGCTTGGAGGGGAACTATGGCTACACCTTC. Filled out from reference TRBV5-5 and TRBJ1-2, the complete variable domain reads DAGVTQSPTHLIKTRGQQVTLRCSPISGHKSVSWYQQVLGQGPQFIFQYYEKEERGRGNFPDRFSARQFPNYSSELNVNALLLGDSALYLCASSLEGNYGYTFGSGTRLTVV.

The CDR3 DNA reads as TGTGCCAGCAGAATACGGACAGATACGCAGTATTTT. This sequence encodes CASRIRTDTQYF. The chain has TRBV21-1 and TRBJ2-3; the table's D call of TRBD2 was not tested on the DNA. TRBV21-1 is a documented pseudogene. The CDR3 extends over 12 amino acids.

The CDR3 coding sequence is TGTGCCAGCTCACCGTCTGGACTAGATACGCAGTATTTT. It yields the protein CASSPSGLDTQYF. The rearrangement links TRBV18 to TRBJ2-3; maybe TRBD2 (5 bases). CDR1 and CDR2 from the germline V gene are KGHSH and LQKENI. The CDR3 spans 13 residues. Trimming stripped 3 bases from V and 5 bases from J, with 9 bases between.

This rearrangement joins TRBV7-6 to TRBJ2-2, with D possibly matching TRBD1 (6 bases). The CDR3 totals 18 residues. In germline, CDR1 is SGHVS, CDR2 FNYEAQ. V lost 2 bases and J lost 3, with 19 bases in between. CDR3 coding DNA: TGTGCCAGCAGCTTAAGTACAGGGAGAACTCGGGACACCGGGGAGCTGTTTTTT. Residues: CASSLSTGRTRDTGELFF.

This clone appeared a few times. The rearrangement uses TRBV4-1 and TRBJ1-6; no clear D. This CDR3 region has 17 residues. V was pared by 1 base and J by 7 bases, with 17 bases between. Per the germline V gene, CDR1 is MGHRA and CDR2 is YSYEKL. This chain's CDR3 is CASSQALIREMNSPLHF. In nucleotides, the CDR3 is TGCGCCAGCAGCCAAGCCCTTATTCGGGAGATGAATTCACCCCTCCACTTT.

V gene TRBV5-1 combines with J gene TRBJ1-2, with TRBD1 identical over 9 bases. J gave up 7 bases and V 0 bases, and 4 bases lay outside the gene matches. This CDR3 has 14 residues. Germline CDR1 is SGHRS and CDR2 is YFSETQ. The CDR3 sequence is CASSLDRGQGGYTF. The CDR3, as DNA: TGCGCCAGCAGCTTGGACAGGGGGCAGGGTGGCTACACCTTC.

The V and J genes are TRBV30 and TRBJ1-3; the match to TRBD1 covers 7 bases. V trimming: 2 bases; J trimming: 3 bases; junction bases outside the gene matches: 4. The V gene's germline CDR1 is GTSNPN and CDR2 SVGIG (reference sequence). This CDR3 contains 14 residues. Written as DNA, the CDR3 is TGTGCCTGGAGTAGGACAGGTGGTGGAAACACCATATATTTT. It is translated as CAWSRTGGGNTIYF.

The chain has TRBV7-3 and TRBJ1-5; D gene ambiguous. CDR1 and CDR2 from the germline V gene are SGHTA and FQGTGA. The ends were cut back, 5 bases at V and 1 base at J, with 12 bases in the middle. This CDR3 has 15 residues. The CDR3 DNA is TGTGCCAGCAGCCGACAAAGCCCAAGCAATCAGCCCCAGCATTTT. This encodes CASSRQSPSNQPQHF.

The chain uses TRBV21-1 and TRBJ1-6; TRBD1 was called by the table and not checked on the DNA. TRBV21-1 is flagged as a pseudogene. This CDR3 has 14 residues. The CDR3, as DNA: TGTGCCAGCAGTGGGGGACAGTATAATTCACCCCTCCACTTT. Its translation is CASSGGQYNSPLHF.

The chain links TRBV30 to TRBJ2-3, with D possibly being TRBD2 (5 bases). This CDR3 is 15 amino acids long. The ends were cut back, 0 bases at V and 2 bases at J, with 12 bases in the middle. CDR1 and CDR2 from the germline V gene are GTSNPN and SVGIG (reference sequence). The CDR3 DNA is TGTGCCTGGAGTGTAGAGGGAGTTTCCACAGATACGCAGTATTTT. As protein: CAWSVEGVSTDTQYF. Using reference TRBV30 and TRBJ2-3 for the parts outside the CDR3, the full variable domain is SQTIHQWPATLVQPVGSPLSLECTVEGTSNPNLYWYRQAAGRGLQLLFYSVGIGQISSEVPQNLSASRPQDRQFILSSKKLLLSDSGFYLCAWSVEGVSTDTQYFGPGTRLTVL.

This clone appeared once. Other nucleotide sequences in the sample specify the same CDR3. Here the CDR3 DNA reads TGCGCCAGCAGCTCTACCGGGACAGTATACGAGCAGTACTTC. It specifies CASSSTGTVYEQYF. The chain recombines TRBV5-1 with TRBJ2-7; TRBD1 aligns across 7 bases. Germline CDR1 and CDR2: SGHRS and YFSETQ. This CDR3 spans 14 amino acids. V lost 3 bases to trimming and J lost 4 bases; unmatched junction nucleotides: 7.

The gene calls are TRBV11-2 and TRBJ2-2, with 10 bases fitting TRBD2. The CDR3 runs to 14 residues. Trimming at V came to 3 bases and at J to 10 bases, leaving 5 bases not matched to a gene. Germline V lookup: CDR1 SGHAT, CDR2 FQNNGV. In DNA form, the CDR3 reads TGTGCCAGCAGCTTCCGGCTAGCGGGGGAGGAGCTGTTTTTT. Its protein product is CASSFRLAGEELFF.

V is TRBV18 and J is TRBJ2-5; 9 bases are a match to TRBD2. The trim removed 3 bases at V and 5 bases at J, leaving 10 bases unmatched. The CDR3 has 16 residues. CDR1 and CDR2 (germline): KGHSH, LQKENI. CDR3 bases: TGTGCCAGCTCACCTGTAATAGCGGGAGAACAGGAGACCCAGTACTTC. Its protein product is CASSPVIAGEQETQYF.